This record looks at one TCR beta chain sequence and its context. The data belong to a study of blood T cell repertoires in COVID-19. CDR3 length equals 15 residues. The V gene's germline CDR1 is MNHEY and CDR2 SMNVEV (reference sequence). Germline trimming cut 4 bases from V and 2 bases from J; bases unmatched to any gene: 4. TCRdb's copy holds only in-frame clones and misses some; the assay was immunoSEQ multiplex PCR. The sample contains 320,000 or so clones, roughly 88% of which appear only once. V is TRBV27 and J is TRBJ2-1; 8 nucleotides agree with TRBD1. The specimen was PBMCs or T cells enriched from blood (not recorded which). The receptor was isolated from a man aged 25 to 40 who had recovered from COVID-19. CDR3 amino acids: CASSYGTGTYNEQFF. CDR3 sequence (DNA): TGTGCCAGCAGTTATGGGACAGGTACCTACAATGAGCAGTTCTTC.